This TCR beta chain was profiled in a study of PD-1 blockade in classical Hodgkin lymphoma. Study-wide results and limits: Complete responders possessed baseline diversity comparable to newly diagnosed patients. Reasons behind the repertoire differences stay unclear, perhaps disease activity or earlier therapy.

Autologous stem cell transplantation was followed by relapse in every patient, and brentuximab vedotin exposure varied. Negative selection with magnetic separation was used to purify CD4+ T cells from thawed PBMCs. About this clone: Its antigen remains unidentified.

Sequencing used immunoSEQ multiplex PCR; TCRdb keeps in-frame clones, though not all of them. The data hold around 17,000 clones, with roughly 80% observed a single time. Trimming removed 5 bases from V and 14 bases from J; junction bases left unmatched: 8. The germline V gene has CDR1 SGHTA and CDR2 FQGNSA. The CDR3 loop spans 13 amino acids. The gene calls are TRBV7-2 and TRBJ2-1; TRBD2 matches 11 bases. This clonotype originated in a human donor with classical Hodgkin lymphoma. The sample here was CD4+ T cells from blood, taken at baseline. For the CDR3, the DNA is TGTGCCAGCAGCCAATACACTAGCGGGAGAGAGTTCTTC. This sequence encodes CASSQYTSGREFF.